This entry is about one TCR beta chain. These data belong to a study of blood T cell repertoires in COVID-19. For the study at large: COVID-19 samples from acute and convalescent phases originated in the United States, Italy and Spain.

With V trimmed by 3 bases and J by 6 bases, 7 bases remained unmatched. Per germline, CDR1 DFQATT and CDR2 SNEGSKA (reference sequence). This CDR3 has 16 residues. Original handling: Quantification of nucleated cells was approximated via reference gene primer amplification. The method was immunoSEQ multiplex PCR; TCRdb's version includes in-frame clones alone and lacks a portion of them. The D gene and trimming were derived from the DNA, and the V and J assignments and clone size from that table. The sample shows about 140,000 clones, approximately 80% of them seen only once. This receptor was obtained from a man aged 65-85 years who had recovered from COVID-19. V and J are TRBV20-1 and TRBJ2-3; TRBD2 aligns across 15 bases. The material sequenced was peripheral blood. CDR3 amino acids: CSASGTSGRTGDTQYF. As DNA, the CDR3 is TGCAGTGCTAGTGGGACTAGCGGGAGGACTGGGGATACGCAGTATTTT.